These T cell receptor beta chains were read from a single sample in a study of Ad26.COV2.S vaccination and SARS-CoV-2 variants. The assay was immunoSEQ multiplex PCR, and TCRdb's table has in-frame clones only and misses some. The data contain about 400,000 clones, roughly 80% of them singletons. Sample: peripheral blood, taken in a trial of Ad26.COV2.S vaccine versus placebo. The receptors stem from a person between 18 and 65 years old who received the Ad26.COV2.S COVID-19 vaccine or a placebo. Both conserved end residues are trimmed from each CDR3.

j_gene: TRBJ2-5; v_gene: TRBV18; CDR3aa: ASSPNLAGGTYQETQY
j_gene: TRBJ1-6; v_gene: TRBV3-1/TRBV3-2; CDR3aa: ASSGRIGWDSPLH
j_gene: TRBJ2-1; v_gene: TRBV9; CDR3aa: ASSVVGREMDEQF
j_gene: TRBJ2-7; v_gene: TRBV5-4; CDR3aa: ASGPAPGSSYEQY
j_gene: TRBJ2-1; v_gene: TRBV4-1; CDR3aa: ASRSGQGGEQF
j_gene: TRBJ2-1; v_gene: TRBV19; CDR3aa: ASSSGGTSYNEQF
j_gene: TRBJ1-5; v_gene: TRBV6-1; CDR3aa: ASSDGGNQPQH
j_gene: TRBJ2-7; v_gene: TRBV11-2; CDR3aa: ASSLDSNGQQY
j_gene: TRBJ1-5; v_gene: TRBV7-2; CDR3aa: ASSPGRGYSNQPQH
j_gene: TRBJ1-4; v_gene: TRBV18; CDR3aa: ASSPAGEKLF
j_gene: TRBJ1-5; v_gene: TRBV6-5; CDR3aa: ASSSQGSNQPQH
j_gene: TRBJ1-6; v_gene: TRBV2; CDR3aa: ASSPGTGGSPLH
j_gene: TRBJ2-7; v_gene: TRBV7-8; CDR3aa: ASSLGQAAYEQY
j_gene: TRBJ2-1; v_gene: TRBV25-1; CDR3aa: ASSEGGLALNEQF
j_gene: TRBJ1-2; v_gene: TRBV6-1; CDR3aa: ASSEAWQAYYGYT
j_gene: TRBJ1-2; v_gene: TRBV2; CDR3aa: ASSLDNNYGYT
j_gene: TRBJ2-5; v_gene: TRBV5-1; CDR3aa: ASSPDSKTQY
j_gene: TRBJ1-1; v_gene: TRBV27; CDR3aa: ASSFGQMNTEAF
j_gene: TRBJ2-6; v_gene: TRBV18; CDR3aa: ASVTGYKANVLT
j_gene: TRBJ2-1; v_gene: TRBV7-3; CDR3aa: ASSYGGSVRGNEQF
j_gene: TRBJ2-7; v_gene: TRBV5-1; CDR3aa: ASSLGADRSYEQY
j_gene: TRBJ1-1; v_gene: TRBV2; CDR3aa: ASRRQVEGTEAF
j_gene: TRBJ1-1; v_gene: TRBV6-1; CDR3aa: ASSDWALGHAF
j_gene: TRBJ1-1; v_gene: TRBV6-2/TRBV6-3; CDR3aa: ASSEEFGNTEAF
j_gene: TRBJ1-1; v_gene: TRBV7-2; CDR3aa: ASSPSSGRGVGAF
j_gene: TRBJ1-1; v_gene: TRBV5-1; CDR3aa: ASSLDPGNTEAF
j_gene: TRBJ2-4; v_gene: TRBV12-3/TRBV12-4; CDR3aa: ASSPGRQNIQY
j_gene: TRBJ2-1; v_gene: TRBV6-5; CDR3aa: ASSWAGGNEQF
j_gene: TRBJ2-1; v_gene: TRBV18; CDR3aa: ASSPFRDRVVNEQF
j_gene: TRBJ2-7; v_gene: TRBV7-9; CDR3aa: ASSWEGGYEQY
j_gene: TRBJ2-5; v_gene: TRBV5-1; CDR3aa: ASSFSGQETQY
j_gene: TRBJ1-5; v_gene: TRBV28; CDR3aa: AIGTPNQPQH
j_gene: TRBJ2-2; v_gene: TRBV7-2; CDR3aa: ASSLDREPGELF
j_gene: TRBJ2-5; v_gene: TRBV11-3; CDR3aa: ASSLALTQY
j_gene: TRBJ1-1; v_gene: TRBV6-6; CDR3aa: ASSYSLHRNTEAF
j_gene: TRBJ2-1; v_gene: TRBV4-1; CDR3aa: ASSQGGSVNEQF
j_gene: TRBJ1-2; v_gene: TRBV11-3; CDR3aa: ASSLGPDYGYT
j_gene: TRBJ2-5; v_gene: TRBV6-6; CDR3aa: ASCMRPTLQETQY
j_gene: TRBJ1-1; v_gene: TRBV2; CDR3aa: ASLLYTEAF
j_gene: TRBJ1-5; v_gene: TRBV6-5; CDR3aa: ASSYSTNQPQH
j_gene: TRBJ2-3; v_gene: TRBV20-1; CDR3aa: SARTTDTQY
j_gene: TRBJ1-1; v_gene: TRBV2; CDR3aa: ASSEGGAGQGRHTEAF
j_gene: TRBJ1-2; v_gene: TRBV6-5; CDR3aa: ASSYLTGGAGGYT
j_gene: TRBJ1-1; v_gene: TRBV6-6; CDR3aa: ASRGRFTEAF
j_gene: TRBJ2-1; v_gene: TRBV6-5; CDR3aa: ASSPNRYNEQF